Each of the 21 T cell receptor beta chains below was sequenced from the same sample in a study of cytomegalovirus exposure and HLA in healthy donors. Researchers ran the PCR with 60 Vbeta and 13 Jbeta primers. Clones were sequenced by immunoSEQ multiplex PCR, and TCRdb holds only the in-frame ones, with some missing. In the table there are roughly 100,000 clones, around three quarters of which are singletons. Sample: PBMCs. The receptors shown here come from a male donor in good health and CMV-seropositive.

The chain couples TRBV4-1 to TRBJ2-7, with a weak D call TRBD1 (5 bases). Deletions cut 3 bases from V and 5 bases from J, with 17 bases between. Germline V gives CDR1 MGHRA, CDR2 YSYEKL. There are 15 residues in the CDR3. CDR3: CASSQRQIPRDEQYF. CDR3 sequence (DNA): TGCGCCAGCAGCCAGAGACAGATTCCTCGGGACGAGCAGTACTTC.

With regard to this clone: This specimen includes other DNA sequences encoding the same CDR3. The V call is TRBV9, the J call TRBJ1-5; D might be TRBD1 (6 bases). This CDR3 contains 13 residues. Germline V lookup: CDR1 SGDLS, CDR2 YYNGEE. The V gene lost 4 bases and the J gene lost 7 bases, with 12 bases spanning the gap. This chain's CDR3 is CASSLRDNQPQHF. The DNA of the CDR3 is TGTGCCAGCAGCCTACGGGACAACCAGCCCCAGCATTTT.

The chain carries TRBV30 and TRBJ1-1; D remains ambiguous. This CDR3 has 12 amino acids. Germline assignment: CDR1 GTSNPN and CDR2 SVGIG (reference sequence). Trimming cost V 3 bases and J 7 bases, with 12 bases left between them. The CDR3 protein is CAWSGVAGEAFF. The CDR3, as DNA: TGTGCCTGGAGCGGGGTCGCAGGTGAAGCTTTCTTT.

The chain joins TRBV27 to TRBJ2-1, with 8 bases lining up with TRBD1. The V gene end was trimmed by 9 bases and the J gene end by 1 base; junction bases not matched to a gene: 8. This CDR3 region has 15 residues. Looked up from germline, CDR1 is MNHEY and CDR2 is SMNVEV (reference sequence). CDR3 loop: CARSGTGPSYNEQFF. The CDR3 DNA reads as TGTGCCAGGTCAGGGACAGGCCCTTCCTACAATGAGCAGTTCTTC.

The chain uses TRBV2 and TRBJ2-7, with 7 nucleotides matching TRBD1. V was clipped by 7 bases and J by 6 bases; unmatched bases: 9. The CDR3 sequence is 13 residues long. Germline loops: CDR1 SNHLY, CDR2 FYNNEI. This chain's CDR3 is CASTRDSRGEQYF. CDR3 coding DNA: TGTGCCAGCACCAGGGACAGCAGGGGCGAGCAGTACTTC.

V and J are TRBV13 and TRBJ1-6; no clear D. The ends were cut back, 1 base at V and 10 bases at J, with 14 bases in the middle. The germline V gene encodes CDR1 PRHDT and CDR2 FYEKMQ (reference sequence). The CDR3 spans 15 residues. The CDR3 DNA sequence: TGTGCCAGCAGCTTAGACCGATCTCCTAGATCACCCCTCCACTTT. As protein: CASSLDRSPRSPLHF.

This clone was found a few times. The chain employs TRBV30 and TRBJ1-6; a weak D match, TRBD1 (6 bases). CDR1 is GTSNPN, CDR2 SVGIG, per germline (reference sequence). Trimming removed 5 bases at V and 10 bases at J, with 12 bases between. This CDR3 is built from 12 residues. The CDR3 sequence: CAWSRTESPLHF. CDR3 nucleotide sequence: TGTGCCTGGTCCCGGACAGAATCACCCCTCCACTTT.

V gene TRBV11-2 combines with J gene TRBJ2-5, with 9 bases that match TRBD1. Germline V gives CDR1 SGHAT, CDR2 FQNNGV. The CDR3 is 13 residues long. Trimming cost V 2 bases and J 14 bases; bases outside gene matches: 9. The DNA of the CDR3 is TGTGCCAGCAGCTTAAGCCTTGGACAGGGGTTCTACTTC. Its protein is CASSLSLGQGFYF.

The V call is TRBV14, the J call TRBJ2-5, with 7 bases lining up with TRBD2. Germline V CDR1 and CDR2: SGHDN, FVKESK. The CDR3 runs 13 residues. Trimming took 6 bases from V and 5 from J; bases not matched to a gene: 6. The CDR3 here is CASSWDYRETQYF. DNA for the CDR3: TGTGCCAGCAGTTGGGACTACCGGGAGACCCAGTACTTC.

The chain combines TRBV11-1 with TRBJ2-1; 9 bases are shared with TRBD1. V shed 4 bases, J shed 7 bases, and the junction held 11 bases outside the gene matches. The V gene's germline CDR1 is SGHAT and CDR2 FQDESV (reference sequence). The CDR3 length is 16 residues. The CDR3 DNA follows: TGTGCCAGCAGCTACCTACCGGGACAGGGCTGGAATGAGCAGTTCTTC. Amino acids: CASSYLPGQGWNEQFF.

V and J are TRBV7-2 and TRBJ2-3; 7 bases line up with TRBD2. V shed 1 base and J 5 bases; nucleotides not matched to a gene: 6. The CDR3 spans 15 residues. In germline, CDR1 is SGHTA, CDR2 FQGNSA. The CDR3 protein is CASSLVGGVGDTQYF. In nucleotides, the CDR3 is TGTGCCAGCAGCTTAGTGGGGGGGGTTGGAGATACGCAGTATTTT. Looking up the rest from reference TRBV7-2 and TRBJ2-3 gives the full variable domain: GAGVSQSPSNKVTEKGKDVELRCDPISGHTALYWYRQSLGQGLEFLIYFQGNSAPDKSGLPSDRFSAERTGGSVSTLTIQRTQQEDSAVYLCASSLVGGVGDTQYFGPGTRLTVL.

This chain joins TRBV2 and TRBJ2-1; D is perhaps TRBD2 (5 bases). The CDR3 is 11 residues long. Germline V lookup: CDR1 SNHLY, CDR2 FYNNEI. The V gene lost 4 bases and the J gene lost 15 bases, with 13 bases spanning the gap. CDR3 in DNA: TGTGCCAGCAGTGCGGGGAGCAGGCCGTTCTTC. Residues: CASSAGSRPFF.

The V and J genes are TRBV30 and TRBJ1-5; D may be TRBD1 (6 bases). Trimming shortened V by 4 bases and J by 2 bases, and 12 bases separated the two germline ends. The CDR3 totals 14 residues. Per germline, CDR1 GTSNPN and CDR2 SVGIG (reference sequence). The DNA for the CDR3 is TGTGCCTGGACAGGGGCCGGGGGCAATCAGCCCCAGCATTTT. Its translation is CAWTGAGGNQPQHF. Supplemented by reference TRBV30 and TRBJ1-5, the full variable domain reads SQTIHQWPATLVQPVGSPLSLECTVEGTSNPNLYWYRQAAGRGLQLLFYSVGIGQISSEVPQNLSASRPQDRQFILSSKKLLLSDSGFYLCAWTGAGGNQPQHFGDGTRLSIL.

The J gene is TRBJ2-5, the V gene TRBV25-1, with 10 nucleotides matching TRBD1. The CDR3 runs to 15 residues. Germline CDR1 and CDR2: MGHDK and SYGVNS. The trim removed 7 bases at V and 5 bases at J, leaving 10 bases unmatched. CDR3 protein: CASNGDRGFVETQYF. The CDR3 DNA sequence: TGTGCCAGCAATGGGGACAGGGGATTCGTGGAGACCCAGTACTTC.

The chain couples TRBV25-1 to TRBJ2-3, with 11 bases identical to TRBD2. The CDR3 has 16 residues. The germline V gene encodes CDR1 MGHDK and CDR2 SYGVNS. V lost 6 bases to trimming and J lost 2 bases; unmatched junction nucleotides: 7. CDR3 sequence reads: CASSLMTSGDTDTQYF. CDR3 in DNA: TGTGCCAGCAGCCTTATGACTAGCGGGGACACAGATACGCAGTATTTT.

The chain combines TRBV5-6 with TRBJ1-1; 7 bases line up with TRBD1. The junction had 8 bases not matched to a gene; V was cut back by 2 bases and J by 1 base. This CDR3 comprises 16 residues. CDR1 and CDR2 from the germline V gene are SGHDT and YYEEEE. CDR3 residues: CASSLRGGGGNTEAFF. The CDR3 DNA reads TGTGCCAGCAGCTTAAGAGGGGGCGGAGGGAACACTGAAGCTTTCTTT.

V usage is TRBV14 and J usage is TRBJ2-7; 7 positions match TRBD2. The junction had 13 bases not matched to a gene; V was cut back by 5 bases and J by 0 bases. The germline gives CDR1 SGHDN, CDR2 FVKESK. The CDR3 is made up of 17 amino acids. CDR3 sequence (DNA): TGTGCCAGCAGCTTTTATCGGGGAGGGACCTCCTCCTACGAGCAGTACTTC. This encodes CASSFYRGGTSSYEQYF.

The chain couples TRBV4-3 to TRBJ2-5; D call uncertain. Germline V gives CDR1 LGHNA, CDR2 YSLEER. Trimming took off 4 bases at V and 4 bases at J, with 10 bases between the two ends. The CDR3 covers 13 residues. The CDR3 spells CASSPGFLETQYF. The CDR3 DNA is TGCGCCAGCAGCCCTGGCTTCTTAGAGACCCAGTACTTC.

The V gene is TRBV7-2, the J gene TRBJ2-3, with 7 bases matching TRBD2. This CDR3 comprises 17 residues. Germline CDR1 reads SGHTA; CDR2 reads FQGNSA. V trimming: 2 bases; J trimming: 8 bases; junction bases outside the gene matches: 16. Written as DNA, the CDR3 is TGTGCCAGCAGCTTAACAAGACTAGCTCGGGGGTGGAGTACGCAGTATTTT. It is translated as CASSLTRLARGWSTQYF.

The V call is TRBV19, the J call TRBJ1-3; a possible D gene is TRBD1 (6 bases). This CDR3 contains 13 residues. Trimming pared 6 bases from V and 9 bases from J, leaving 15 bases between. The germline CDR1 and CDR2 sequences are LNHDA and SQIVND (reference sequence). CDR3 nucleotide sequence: TGTGCCAGTAGGGACAGTTGGAAGGGCACCATATATTTT. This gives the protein CASRDSWKGTIYF.

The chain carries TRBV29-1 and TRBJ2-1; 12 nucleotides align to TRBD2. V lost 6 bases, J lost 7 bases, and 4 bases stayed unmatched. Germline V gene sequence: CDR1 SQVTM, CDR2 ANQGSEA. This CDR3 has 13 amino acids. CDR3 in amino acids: CSVPSGGANEQFF. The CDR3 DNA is TGCAGCGTCCCTAGCGGGGGGGCGAATGAGCAGTTCTTC.